A selection of T cell receptor beta chains follows, all from one sample in a study of blood T cells in healthy people across ages. TCRdb itself ran the 5' RACE reads through MiXCR, one entry per CDR3 protein. The repertoire has hundreds of thousands of distinct CDR3 sequences, around 32% of them found once; the top ten carry less than 20%. Sequencing input: blood. The receptors here all came from a woman of 80 years or more in good health. Each CDR3 is given with its conserved first and last residue. Each record gives: J gene, D gene, clone size, V gene, CDR3 protein, CDR3 DNA. A D gene is named only where the DNA matches it firmly. Some rows have no size entry. The others give once, few or many, or a class for an expanded clone.

TRBJ2-1 | NA | many | TRBV5-1 | CASSSAGASSYNEQFF | TGCGCCAGCAGTTCCGCGGGGGCTAGCTCCTACAATGAGCAGTTCTTC
TRBJ2-4 | NA | NA | TRBV6-5 | CASSYTTGAKNIQYF | TGTGCCAGCAGTTACACCACAGGGGCCAAAAACATTCAGTACTTC
TRBJ2-3 | NA | many | TRBV27 | CASSSRQARGTDTQYF | TGTGCCAGCAGTTCCAGACAGGCTAGGGGCACAGATACGCAGTATTTT
TRBJ2-1 | TRBD1 | many | TRBV5-6 | CASSYGQGARNEQFF | TGTGCCAGCAGCTACGGACAGGGGGCACGCAATGAGCAGTTCTTC
TRBJ2-7 | NA | few | TRBV4-2 | CASSQVLGQNYEQYF | TGTGCCAGCAGCCAAGTACTAGGTCAGAACTACGAGCAGTACTTC
TRBJ2-7 | TRBD1 | many | TRBV4-1 | CASSQEVTGGVGEQYF | TGCGCCAGCAGCCAAGAAGTCACAGGGGGAGTGGGCGAGCAGTACTTC
TRBJ1-2 | NA | many | TRBV7-2 | CASSQHRYGYTF | TGTGCCAGCAGCCAACACCGCTATGGCTACACCTTC
TRBJ2-6 | NA | many | TRBV7-6 | CASSLAPTDLLSGANVLTF | TGTGCCAGCAGCTTAGCGCCGACTGACTTACTCTCTGGGGCCAACGTCCTGACTTTC
TRBJ2-1 | NA | few | TRBV7-2 | CASSVGQGRRNEQFF | TGTGCCAGCAGTGTAGGGCAGGGGAGGAGGAATGAGCAGTTCTTC
TRBJ2-3 | TRBD2 | NA | TRBV15 | CATSRGSGFTDTQYF | TGTGCCACCAGCAGAGGTAGCGGGTTCACAGATACGCAGTATTTT
TRBJ2-3 | TRBD2 | many | TRBV5-1 | CASSESGGTTDTQYF | TGCGCCAGCAGCGAGAGCGGGGGGACCACAGATACGCAGTATTTT
TRBJ2-5 | NA | NA | TRBV5-1 | CASGGRGTETQYF | TGCGCCAGCGGGGGGCGCGGAACAGAGACCCAGTACTTC
TRBJ2-1 | NA | NA | TRBV7-9 | CASSLPVYNEQFF | TGTGCCAGCAGCTTACCGGTTTACAATGAGCAGTTCTTC
TRBJ2-7 | NA | NA | TRBV7-8 | CAIRGGDNYEQYF | TGTGCCATCAGGGGGGGAGACAACTACGAGCAGTACTTC
TRBJ1-1 | NA | few | TRBV7-9 | CASGQGSYTEAFF | TGTGCCAGCGGCCAGGGATCTTACACTGAAGCTTTCTTT
TRBJ2-7 | NA | many | TRBV3-1 | CASSVNTYEQYF | TGTGCCAGCAGCGTAAACACCTACGAGCAGTACTTC
TRBJ2-2 | NA | few | TRBV12-3/TRBV12-4 | CASSLLTNTGELFF | TGTGCCAGCAGTTTACTGACAAACACCGGGGAGCTGTTTTTT
TRBJ2-1 | NA | many | TRBV5-1 | CASRLRQGDEQFF | TGCGCCAGCAGACTGAGGCAGGGCGATGAGCAGTTCTTC
TRBJ1-1 | TRBD1 | few | TRBV5-1 | CASSGSTGGGNTEAFF | TGCGCCAGCAGCGGCTCCACAGGGGGCGGGAACACTGAAGCTTTCTTT
TRBJ2-2 | NA | few | TRBV6-2/TRBV6-3 | CATRSYGELFF | TGTGCCACCCGGTCTTACGGGGAGCTGTTTTTT
TRBJ2-7 | TRBD1 | NA | TRBV5-1 | CASSLGQGASRSYEQYF | TGCGCCAGCAGCCTCGGACAGGGGGCTTCACGGAGCTACGAGCAGTACTTC
TRBJ2-3 | NA | NA | TRBV9 | CASTPTGGGTDTQYF | TGTGCCAGCACTCCTACTGGGGGTGGCACAGATACGCAGTATTTT
TRBJ2-3 | TRBD1 | many | TRBV30 | CAWDPGQGRDTQYF | TGTGCCTGGGATCCGGGACAGGGTCGGGATACGCAGTATTTT
TRBJ2-1 | NA | NA | TRBV5-1 | CASSLEGEGATDEQFF | TGCGCCAGCAGCTTAGAGGGGGAGGGGGCTACCGATGAGCAGTTCTTC
TRBJ1-1 | NA | NA | TRBV7-8 | CASSPFRRSTEAFF | TGTGCCAGCAGCCCCTTCCGCAGGAGCACTGAAGCTTTCTTT
TRBJ2-1 | NA | many | TRBV27 | CASSPQHSEQFF | TGTGCCAGCAGTCCACAGCACAGTGAGCAGTTCTTC
TRBJ1-4 | NA | many | TRBV3-1 | CASSQDSGARGEKLFF | TGTGCCAGCAGCCAAGATTCTGGGGCGCGGGGAGAAAAACTGTTTTTT
TRBJ2-5 | TRBD2 | many | TRBV12-5 | CASGRGTNQETQYF | TGTGCTAGTGGCCGAGGGACTAACCAAGAGACCCAGTACTTC
TRBJ2-1 | TRBD1 | many | TRBV2 | CASTPGTGSGHEQFF | TGTGCCAGCACCCCCGGGACAGGGTCGGGACATGAGCAGTTCTTC
TRBJ2-1 | NA | many | TRBV5-1 | CASSFVTNTYNEQFF | TGCGCCAGCAGCTTTGTAACAAATACCTACAATGAGCAGTTCTTC
TRBJ1-2 | NA | NA | TRBV20-1 | CSASRRAEGYTF | TGCAGTGCTAGTAGGAGGGCCGAGGGCTACACCTTC
TRBJ1-4 | NA | NA | TRBV30 | CAWGGREKLFF | TGTGCCTGGGGGGGAAGGGAAAAACTGTTTTTT
TRBJ1-5 | NA | many | TRBV29-1 | CSAQDGYNQPQHF | TGCAGCGCCCAGGACGGATACAATCAGCCCCAGCATTTT
TRBJ1-4 | NA | NA | TRBV20-1 | CSATIRGGIEKLFF | TGCAGTGCTACGATAAGGGGGGGGATTGAAAAACTGTTTTTT
TRBJ1-6 | TRBD1 | many | TRBV5-1 | CASSSTGENSPLHF | TGCGCCAGCAGCTCGACAGGGGAAAATTCACCCCTCCACTTT